This T cell receptor (beta chain) was documented in a study of cytomegalovirus exposure and HLA in healthy donors. Study-level points and caveats: The authors considered a cluster of highly shared sequence variants likely to be a sequencing artifact. A later analysis found common viral pathogens apparently linked to several of the most significant clusters.

Primers for the PCR totalled 60 Vbeta and 13 Jbeta. The assay was immunoSEQ multiplex PCR, and TCRdb's table has in-frame clones only and misses some. The sample records roughly 80,000 clones, around 75% being singletons. Concerning this clone itself: Its antigen is undetermined.

At collection, donors were nominally healthy, but unrecorded immune exposures were probable. The CDR3 is made up of 16 amino acids. Trimming removed 4 bases from V and 4 bases from J; junction bases left unmatched: 4. Germline assignment: CDR1 MGHDK and CDR2 SYGVNS. V is TRBV25-1 and J is TRBJ2-3; 14 nucleotides line up with TRBD2. The sequenced sample consisted of PBMCs. This sequence was found in a middle-aged woman in good health and CMV-seronegative. CDR3 DNA: TGTGCCAGCAGTGGGAGACTAGCGGGGGGGCCAGATACGCAGTATTTT. Amino acid sequence: CASSGRLAGGPDTQYF.